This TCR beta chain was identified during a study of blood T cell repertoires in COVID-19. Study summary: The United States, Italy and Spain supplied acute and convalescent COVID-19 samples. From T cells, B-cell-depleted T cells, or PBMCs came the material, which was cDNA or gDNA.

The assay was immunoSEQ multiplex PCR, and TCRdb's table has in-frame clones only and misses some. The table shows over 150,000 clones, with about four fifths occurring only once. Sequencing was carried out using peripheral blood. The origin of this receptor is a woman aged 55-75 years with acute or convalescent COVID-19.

CDR3 protein: CASSLRDRELNGYTF. DNA of the CDR3: TGTGCCAGCAGTCTACGGGACAGGGAATTAAATGGCTACACCTTC. V usage is TRBV6-6 and J usage is TRBJ1-2, with 9 bases matching TRBD1. V trimming: 5 bases; J trimming: 6 bases; junction bases outside the gene matches: 10. The CDR3 has 15 amino acids. The V gene's germline CDR1 is MNHNY and CDR2 SVGAGI (reference sequence).